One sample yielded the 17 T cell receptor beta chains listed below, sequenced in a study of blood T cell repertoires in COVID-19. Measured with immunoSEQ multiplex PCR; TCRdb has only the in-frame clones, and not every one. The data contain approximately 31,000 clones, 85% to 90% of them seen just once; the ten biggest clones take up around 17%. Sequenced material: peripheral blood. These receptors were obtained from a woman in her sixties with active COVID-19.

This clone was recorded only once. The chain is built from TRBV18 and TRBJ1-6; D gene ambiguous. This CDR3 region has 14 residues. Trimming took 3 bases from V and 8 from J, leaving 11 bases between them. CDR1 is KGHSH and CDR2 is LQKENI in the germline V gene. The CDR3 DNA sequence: TGTGCCAGCTCACCCACTGTCGGGGATTCACCCCTCCACTTT. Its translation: CASSPTVGDSPLHF.

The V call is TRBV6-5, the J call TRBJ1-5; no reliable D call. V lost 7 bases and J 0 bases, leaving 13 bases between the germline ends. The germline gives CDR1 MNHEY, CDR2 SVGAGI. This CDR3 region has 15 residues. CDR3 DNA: TGTGCCAGCACCCGGAGTGTGTATAGCAATCAGCCCCAGCATTTT. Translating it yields CASTRSVYSNQPQHF.

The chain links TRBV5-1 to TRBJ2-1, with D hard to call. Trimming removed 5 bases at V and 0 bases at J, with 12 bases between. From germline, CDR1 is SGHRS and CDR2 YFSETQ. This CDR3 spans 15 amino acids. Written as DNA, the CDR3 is TGCGCCAGCAGTTCGAGTCCGAGCTCCTACAATGAGCAGTTCTTC. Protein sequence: CASSSSPSSYNEQFF.

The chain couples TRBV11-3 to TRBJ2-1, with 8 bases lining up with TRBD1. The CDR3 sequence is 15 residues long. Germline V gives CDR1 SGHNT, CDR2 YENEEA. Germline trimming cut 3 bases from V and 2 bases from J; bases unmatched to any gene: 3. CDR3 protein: CASSLGTGPYNEQFF. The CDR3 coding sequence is TGTGCCAGCAGCTTGGGGACAGGACCCTACAATGAGCAGTTCTTC.

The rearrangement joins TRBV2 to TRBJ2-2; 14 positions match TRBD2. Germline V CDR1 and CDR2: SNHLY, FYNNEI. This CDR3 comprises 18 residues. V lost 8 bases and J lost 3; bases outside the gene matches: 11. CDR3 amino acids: CASQPGLAGALYTGELFF. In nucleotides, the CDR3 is TGTGCCAGCCAGCCGGGACTAGCGGGGGCCCTATACACCGGGGAGCTGTTTTTT.

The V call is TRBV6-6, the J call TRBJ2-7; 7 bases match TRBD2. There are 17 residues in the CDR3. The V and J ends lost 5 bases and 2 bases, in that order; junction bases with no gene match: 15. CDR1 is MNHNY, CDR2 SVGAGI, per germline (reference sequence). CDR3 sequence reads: CASSPERASGGTYEQYF. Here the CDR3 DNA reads TGTGCCAGCAGTCCCGAACGAGCTAGCGGAGGGACCTACGAGCAGTACTTC.

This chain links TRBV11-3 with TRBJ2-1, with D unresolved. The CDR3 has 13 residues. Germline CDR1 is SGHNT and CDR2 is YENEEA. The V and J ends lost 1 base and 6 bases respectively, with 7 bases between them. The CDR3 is CASSLAVGNEQFF. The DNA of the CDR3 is TGTGCCAGCAGCTTAGCGGTCGGCAATGAGCAGTTCTTC.

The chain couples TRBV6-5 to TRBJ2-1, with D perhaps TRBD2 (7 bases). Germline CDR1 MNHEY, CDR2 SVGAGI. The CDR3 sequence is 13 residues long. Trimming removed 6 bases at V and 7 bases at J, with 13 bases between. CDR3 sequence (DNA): TGTGCCAGCAGGACGGGGGGCAAGAATGAGCAGTTCTTC. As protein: CASRTGGKNEQFF.

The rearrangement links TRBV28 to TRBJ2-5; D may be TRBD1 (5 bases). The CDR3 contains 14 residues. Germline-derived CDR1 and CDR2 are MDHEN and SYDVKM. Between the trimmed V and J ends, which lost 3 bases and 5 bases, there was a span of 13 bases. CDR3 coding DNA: TGTGCCAGCAGTTTCCGGTCAGGGCAGGAGACCCAGTACTTC. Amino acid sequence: CASSFRSGQETQYF.

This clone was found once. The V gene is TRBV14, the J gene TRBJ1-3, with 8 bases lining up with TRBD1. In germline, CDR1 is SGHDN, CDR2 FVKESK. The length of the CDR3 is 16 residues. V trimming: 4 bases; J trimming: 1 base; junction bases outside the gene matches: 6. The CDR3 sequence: CASSLRTGKSGNTIYF. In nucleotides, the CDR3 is TGTGCCAGCAGCCTTAGGACAGGGAAGTCTGGAAACACCATATATTTT.

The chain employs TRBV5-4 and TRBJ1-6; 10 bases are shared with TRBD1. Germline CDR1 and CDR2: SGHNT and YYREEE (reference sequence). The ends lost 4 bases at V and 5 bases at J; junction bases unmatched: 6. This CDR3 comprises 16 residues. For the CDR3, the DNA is TGTGCCAGCAGCCGCCCCGGACAGGGGGATAATTCACCCCTCCACTTT. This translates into CASSRPGQGDNSPLHF.

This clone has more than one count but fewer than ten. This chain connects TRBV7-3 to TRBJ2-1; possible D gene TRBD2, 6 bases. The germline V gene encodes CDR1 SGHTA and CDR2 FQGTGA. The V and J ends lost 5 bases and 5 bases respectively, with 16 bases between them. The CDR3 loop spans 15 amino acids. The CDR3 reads CASSHGASANNEQFF. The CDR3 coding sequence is TGTGCCAGCAGCCACGGGGCTAGCGCCAACAATGAGCAGTTCTTC.

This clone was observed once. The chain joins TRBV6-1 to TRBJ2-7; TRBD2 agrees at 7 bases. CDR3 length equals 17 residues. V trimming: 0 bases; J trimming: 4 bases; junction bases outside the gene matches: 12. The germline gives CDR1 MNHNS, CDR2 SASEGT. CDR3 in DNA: TGTGCCAGCAGTGAAGCGGGCGGCGGGAGTTATCCTTACGAGCAGTACTTC. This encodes CASSEAGGGSYPYEQYF.

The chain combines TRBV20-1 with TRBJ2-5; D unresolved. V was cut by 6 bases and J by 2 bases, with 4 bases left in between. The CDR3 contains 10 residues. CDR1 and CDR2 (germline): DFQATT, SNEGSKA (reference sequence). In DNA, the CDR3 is TGCAGTGCACAACAAGAGACCCAGTACTTC. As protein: CSAQQETQYF.

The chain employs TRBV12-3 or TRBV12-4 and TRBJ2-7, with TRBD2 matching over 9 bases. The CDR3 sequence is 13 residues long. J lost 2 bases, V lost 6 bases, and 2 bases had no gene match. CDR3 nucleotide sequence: TGTGCCAGCAGCGCGGGGGGGGCCTACGAGCAGTACTTC. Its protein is CASSAGGAYEQYF.

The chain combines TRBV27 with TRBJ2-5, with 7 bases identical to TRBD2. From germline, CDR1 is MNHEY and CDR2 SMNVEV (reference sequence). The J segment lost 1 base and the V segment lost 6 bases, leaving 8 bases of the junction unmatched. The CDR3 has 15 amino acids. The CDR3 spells CASRPRWGGQETQYF. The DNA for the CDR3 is TGTGCCAGCAGGCCCCGTTGGGGGGGCCAAGAGACCCAGTACTTC.

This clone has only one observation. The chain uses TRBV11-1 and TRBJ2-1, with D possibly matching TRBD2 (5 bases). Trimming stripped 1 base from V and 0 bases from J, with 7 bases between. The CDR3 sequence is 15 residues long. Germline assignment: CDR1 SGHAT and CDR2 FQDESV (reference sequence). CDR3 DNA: TGTGCCAGCAGCTTAGTCACTAGCTCCTACAATGAGCAGTTCTTC. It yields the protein CASSLVTSSYNEQFF.